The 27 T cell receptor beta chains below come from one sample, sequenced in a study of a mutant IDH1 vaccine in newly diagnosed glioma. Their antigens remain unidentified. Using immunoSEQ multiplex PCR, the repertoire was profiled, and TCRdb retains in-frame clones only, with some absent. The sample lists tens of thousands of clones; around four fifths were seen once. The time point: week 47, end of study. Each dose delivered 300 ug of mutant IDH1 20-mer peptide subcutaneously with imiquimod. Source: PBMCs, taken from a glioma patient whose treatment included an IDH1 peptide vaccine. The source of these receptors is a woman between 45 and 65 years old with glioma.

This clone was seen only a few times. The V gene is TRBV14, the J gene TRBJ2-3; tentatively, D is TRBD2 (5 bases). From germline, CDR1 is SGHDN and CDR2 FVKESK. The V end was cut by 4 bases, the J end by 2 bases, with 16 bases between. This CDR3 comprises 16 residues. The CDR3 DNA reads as TGTGCCAGCAGCCCTTGGACGGGGATTGACACAGATACGCAGTATTTT. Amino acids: CASSPWTGIDTDTQYF.

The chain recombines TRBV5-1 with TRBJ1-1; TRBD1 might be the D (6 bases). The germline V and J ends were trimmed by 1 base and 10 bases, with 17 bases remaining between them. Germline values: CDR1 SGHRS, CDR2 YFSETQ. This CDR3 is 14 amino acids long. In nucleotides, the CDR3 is TGCGCCAGCAGCTTGACATCAGCAGGGGAGGCAGCTTTCTTT. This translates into CASSLTSAGEAAFF.

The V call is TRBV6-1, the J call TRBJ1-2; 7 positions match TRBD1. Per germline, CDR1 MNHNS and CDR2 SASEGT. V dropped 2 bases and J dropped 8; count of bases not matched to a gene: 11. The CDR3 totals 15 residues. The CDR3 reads CASSETSDRAHGYTF. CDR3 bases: TGTGCCAGCAGTGAAACATCAGACAGGGCCCACGGCTACACCTTC.

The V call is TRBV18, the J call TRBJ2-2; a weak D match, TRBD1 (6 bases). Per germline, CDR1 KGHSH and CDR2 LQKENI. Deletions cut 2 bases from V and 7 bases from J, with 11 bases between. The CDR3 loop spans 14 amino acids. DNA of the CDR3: TGTGCCAGCTCACCAGGGGGCGCGGTCGGGGAGCTGTTTTTT. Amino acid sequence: CASSPGGAVGELFF. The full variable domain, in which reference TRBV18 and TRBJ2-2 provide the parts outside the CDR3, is NAGVMQNPRHLVRRRGQEARLRCSPMKGHSHVYWYRQLPEEGLKFMVYLQKENIIDESGMPKERFSAEFPKEGPSILRIQQVVRGDSAAYFCASSPGGAVGELFFGEGSRLTVL.

The CDR3 loop reads CASSRTGTSGGREETQYF. The CDR3 coding sequence is TGTGCCAGCAGCCGGACCGGGACTAGCGGGGGGCGCGAAGAGACCCAGTACTTC. J is TRBJ2-5 and V is TRBV4-2, with 15 bases fitting TRBD2. V shed 4 bases, J shed 3 bases, and the junction held 9 bases outside the gene matches. Germline CDR1 and CDR2: LGHNA and YNFKEQ. This CDR3 has 18 residues.

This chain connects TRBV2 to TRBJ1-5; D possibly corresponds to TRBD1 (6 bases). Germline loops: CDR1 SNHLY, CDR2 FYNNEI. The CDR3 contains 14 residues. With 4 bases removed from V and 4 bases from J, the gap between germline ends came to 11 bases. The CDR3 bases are TGTGCCAGCAGTGTCAGGGGTGCAAATCAGCCCCAGCATTTT. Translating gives CASSVRGANQPQHF.

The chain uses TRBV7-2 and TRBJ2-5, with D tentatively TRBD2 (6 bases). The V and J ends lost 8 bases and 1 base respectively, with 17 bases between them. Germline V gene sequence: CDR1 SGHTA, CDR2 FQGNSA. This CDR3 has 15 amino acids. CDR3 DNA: TGTGCCAGCCGTATAAAGGGACTCACCCAAGAGACCCAGTACTTC. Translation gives CASRIKGLTQETQYF.

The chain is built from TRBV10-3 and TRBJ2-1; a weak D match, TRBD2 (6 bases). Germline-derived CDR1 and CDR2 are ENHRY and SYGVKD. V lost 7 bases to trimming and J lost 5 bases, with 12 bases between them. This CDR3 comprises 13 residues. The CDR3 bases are TGTGCCATCAAACGGGGGTTAAACAATGAGCAGTTCTTC. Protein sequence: CAIKRGLNNEQFF.

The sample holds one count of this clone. The CDR3 DNA follows: TGTGCCAGCAGCTCCGTAGAACTGACAGGAGCGGGGTTAACTAATGAAAAACTGTTTTTT. Protein: CASSSVELTGAGLTNEKLFF. This chain links TRBV7-6 with TRBJ1-4; D may be TRBD1 (6 bases). Germline CDR1 is SGHVS and CDR2 is FNYEAQ. The CDR3 runs 20 residues. Between the trimmed V and J ends, which lost 4 bases and 1 base, there was a span of 25 bases. The entire variable domain, with the rest obtained from reference TRBV7-6 and TRBJ1-4, is as follows: GAGVSQSPRYKVTKRGQDVALRCDPISGHVSLYWYRQALGQGPEFLTYFNYEAQQDKSGLPNDRFSAERPEGSISTLTIQRTEQRDSAMYRCASSSVELTGAGLTNEKLFFGSGTQLSVL.

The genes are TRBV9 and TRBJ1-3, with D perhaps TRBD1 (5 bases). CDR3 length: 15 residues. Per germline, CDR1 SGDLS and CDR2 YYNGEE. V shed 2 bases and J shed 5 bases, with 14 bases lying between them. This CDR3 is CASSVDWGDRNTIYF. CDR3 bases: TGTGCCAGCAGCGTCGACTGGGGGGACCGAAACACCATATATTTT.

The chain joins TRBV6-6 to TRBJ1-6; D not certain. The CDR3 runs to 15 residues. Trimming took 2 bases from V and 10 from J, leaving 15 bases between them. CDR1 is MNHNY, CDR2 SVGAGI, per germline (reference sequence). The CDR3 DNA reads TGTGCCAGCAGTTACGAGGGAAGTCGGGGATCACCCCTCCACTTT. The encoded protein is CASSYEGSRGSPLHF.

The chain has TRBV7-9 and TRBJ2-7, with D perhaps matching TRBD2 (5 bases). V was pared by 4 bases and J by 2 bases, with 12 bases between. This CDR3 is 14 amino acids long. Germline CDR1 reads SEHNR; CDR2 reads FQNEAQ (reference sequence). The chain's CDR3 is CASSSDSLTYEQYF. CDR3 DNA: TGTGCCAGCAGCTCGGACTCGCTAACCTACGAGCAGTACTTC.

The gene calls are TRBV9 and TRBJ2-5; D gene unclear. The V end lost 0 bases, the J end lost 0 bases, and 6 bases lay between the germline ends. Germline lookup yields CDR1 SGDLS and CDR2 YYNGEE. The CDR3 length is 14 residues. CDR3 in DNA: TGTGCCAGCAGCGTAGGGGCTTACCAAGAGACCCAGTACTTC. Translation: CASSVGAYQETQYF.

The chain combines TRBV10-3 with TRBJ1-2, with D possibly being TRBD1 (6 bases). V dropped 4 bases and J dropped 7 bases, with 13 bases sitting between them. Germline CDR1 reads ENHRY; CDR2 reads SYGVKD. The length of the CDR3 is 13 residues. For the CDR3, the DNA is TGTGCCATCAGTGTTTCAGGGGAGTCTGGCTACACCTTC. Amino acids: CAISVSGESGYTF.

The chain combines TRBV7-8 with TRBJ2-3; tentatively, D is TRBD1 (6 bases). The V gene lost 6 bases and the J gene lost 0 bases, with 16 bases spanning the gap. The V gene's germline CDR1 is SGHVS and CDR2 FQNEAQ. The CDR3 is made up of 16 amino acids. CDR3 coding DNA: TGTGCCAGCAGGATCTACAGGGTTTCTAGCACAGATACGCAGTATTTT. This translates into CASRIYRVSSTDTQYF.

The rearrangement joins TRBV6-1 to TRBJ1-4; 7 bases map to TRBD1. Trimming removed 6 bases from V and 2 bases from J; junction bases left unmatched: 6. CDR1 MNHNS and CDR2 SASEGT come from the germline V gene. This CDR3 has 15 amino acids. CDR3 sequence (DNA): TGTGCCAGCAGCCCTCCGGGACAGACTAATGAAAAACTGTTTTTT. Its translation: CASSPPGQTNEKLFF.

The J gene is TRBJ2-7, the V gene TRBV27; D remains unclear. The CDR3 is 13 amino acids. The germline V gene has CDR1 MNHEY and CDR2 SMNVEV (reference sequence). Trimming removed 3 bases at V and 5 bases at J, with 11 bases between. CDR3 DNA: TGTGCCAGCAGTTTGGCGGCGCAGGACGAGCAGTACTTC. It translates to CASSLAAQDEQYF.

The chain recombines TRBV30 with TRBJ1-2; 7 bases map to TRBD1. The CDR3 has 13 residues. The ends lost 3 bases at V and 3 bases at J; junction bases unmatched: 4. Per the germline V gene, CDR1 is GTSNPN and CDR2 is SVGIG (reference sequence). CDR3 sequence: CAWRPTGDYGYTF. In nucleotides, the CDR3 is TGTGCCTGGAGGCCTACAGGGGACTATGGCTACACCTTC.

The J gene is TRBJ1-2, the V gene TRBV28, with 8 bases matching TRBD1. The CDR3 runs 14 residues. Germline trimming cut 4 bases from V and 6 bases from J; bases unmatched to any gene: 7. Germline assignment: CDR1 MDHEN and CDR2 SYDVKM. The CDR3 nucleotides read TGTGCCAGCAGTTCGACAGGGGAGGGAGATGGCTACACCTTC. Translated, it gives CASSSTGEGDGYTF.

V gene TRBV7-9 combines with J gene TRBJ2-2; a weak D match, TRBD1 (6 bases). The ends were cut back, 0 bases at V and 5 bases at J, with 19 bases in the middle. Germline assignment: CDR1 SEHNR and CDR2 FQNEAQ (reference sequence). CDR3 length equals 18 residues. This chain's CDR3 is CASSLAREQGKGTGELFF. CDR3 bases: TGTGCCAGCAGCTTAGCCCGAGAACAGGGTAAAGGAACCGGGGAGCTGTTTTTT.

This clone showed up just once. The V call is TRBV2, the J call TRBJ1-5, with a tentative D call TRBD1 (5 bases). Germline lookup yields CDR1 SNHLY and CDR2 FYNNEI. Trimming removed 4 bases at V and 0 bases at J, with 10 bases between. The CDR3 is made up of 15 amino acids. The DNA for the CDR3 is TGTGCCAGCAGTGGACAGTTACTTAGCAATCAGCCCCAGCATTTT. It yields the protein CASSGQLLSNQPQHF. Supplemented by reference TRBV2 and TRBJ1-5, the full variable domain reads EPEVTQTPSHQVTQMGQEVILRCVPISNHLYFYWYRQILGQKVEFLVSFYNNEISEKSEIFDDQFSVERPDGSNFTLKIRSTKLEDSAMYFCASSGQLLSNQPQHFGDGTRLSIL.

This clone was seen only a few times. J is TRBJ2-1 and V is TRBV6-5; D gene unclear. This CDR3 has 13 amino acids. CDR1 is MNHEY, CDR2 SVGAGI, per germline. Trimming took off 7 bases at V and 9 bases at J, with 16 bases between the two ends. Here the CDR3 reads CASTDGAVREQFF. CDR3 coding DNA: TGTGCCAGCACCGACGGCGCGGTCCGTGAGCAGTTCTTC.

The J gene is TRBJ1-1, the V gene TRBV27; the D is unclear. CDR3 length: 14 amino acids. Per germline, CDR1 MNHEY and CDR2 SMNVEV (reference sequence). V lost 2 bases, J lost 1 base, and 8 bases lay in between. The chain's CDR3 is CASSLVWSNTEAFF. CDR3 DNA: TGTGCCAGCAGTTTAGTTTGGTCGAACACTGAAGCTTTCTTT.

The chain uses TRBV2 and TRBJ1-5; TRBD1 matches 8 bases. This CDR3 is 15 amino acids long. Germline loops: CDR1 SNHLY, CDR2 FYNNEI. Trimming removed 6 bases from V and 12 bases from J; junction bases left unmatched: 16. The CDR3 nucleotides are TGTGCCAGCAGCTTATTTCTTGGGACAGGTAATCTCCAGCATTTT. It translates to CASSLFLGTGNLQHF.

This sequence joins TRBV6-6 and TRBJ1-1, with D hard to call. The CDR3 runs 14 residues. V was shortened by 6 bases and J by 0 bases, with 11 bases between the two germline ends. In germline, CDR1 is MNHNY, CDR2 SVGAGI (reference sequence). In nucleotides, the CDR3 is TGTGCCAGCAGACCGGACCGATTGAACACTGAAGCTTTCTTT. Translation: CASRPDRLNTEAFF.

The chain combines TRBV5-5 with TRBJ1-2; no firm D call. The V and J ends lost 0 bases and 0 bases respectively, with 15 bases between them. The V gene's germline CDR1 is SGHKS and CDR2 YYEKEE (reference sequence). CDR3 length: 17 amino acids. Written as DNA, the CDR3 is TGTGCCAGCAGCTTGGTCGGCGAGCCTCACACTAACTATGGCTACACCTTC. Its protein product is CASSLVGEPHTNYGYTF.

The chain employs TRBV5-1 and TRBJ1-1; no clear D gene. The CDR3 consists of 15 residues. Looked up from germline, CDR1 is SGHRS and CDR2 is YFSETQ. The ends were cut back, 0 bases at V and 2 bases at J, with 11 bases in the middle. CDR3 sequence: CASSLAQSPNTEAFF. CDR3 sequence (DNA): TGCGCCAGCAGCTTGGCACAGTCGCCTAACACTGAAGCTTTCTTT.